Following are 9 T cell receptor beta chains from one sample sequenced in a study of control samples from healthy donors and cancer patients. Here immunoSEQ multiplex PCR was the method, and the copy in TCRdb shows in-frame clones only, minus some. The repertoire includes approximately 70,000 clones, 89% of them detected once, and under 20% sits in the top ten. The specimen was PBMCs. The receptor set was obtained from a man between 60 and 75 years old with lung cancer.

The chain combines TRBV15 with TRBJ1-1, with D hard to call. V was shortened by 1 base and J by 6 bases, with 12 bases between the two germline ends. Germline CDR1 reads LNHNV; CDR2 reads YYDKDF (reference sequence). CDR3 length: 14 residues. The CDR3: CATSRGGLGAEAFF. The CDR3 nucleotides are TGTGCCACCAGCAGAGGGGGTCTTGGAGCTGAAGCTTTCTTT. Together with reference TRBV15 and TRBJ1-1, the CDR3 gives the full variable domain: DAMVIQNPRYQVTQFGKPVTLSCSQTLNHNVMYWYQQKSSQAPKLLFHYYDKDFNNEADTPDNFQSRRPNTSFCFLDIRSPGLGDTAMYLCATSRGGLGAEAFFGQGTRLTVV.

The rearrangement joins TRBV7-2 to TRBJ1-1; D gene uncertain. This CDR3 has 13 amino acids. CDR1 is SGHTA and CDR2 is FQGNSA in the germline V gene. V lost 8 bases and J 0 bases, leaving 10 bases between the germline ends. In DNA, the CDR3 is TGTGCCAGCGATCTCTACCTGAACACTGAAGCTTTCTTT. Translation: CASDLYLNTEAFF.

The chain links TRBV7-9 to TRBJ2-2; the D call may be TRBD1 or TRBD2 (6 bases each). Germline lookup yields CDR1 SEHNR and CDR2 FQNEAQ (reference sequence). V lost 5 bases and J 5 bases, leaving 18 bases between the germline ends. This CDR3 spans 16 amino acids. DNA of the CDR3: TGTGCCAGCAGCGGAAGACGGGGGCGGGGAACCGGGGAGCTGTTTTTT. It encodes CASSGRRGRGTGELFF.

V gene TRBV7-2 combines with J gene TRBJ1-1, with 7 bases identical to TRBD1. V was pared by 5 bases and J by 4 bases, with 16 bases of the junction left unmatched. Germline CDR1 is SGHTA and CDR2 is FQGNSA. The CDR3 spans 17 residues. Here the CDR3 DNA reads TGTGCCAGCAGCCCCTGGGGGGAGACAGGGTTGAGCACTGAAGCTTTCTTT. Translated: CASSPWGETGLSTEAFF.

The V and J genes are TRBV19 and TRBJ2-3; 9 positions match TRBD1. Losses at the gene ends were 0 bases for V and 4 bases for J; bases not matched to a gene: 5. Looked up from germline, CDR1 is LNHDA and CDR2 is SQIVND (reference sequence). CDR3 length equals 16 residues. The CDR3 here is CASSIDHTGGPDTQYF. The CDR3 nucleotides read TGTGCCAGTAGTATAGATCACACAGGGGGCCCAGATACGCAGTATTTT.

The chain couples TRBV30 to TRBJ2-5, with TRBD1 as a possible D gene (5 bases). The V gene lost 3 bases and the J gene lost 0 bases, with 14 bases spanning the gap. The CDR3 extends over 15 amino acids. Germline V lookup: CDR1 GTSNPN, CDR2 SVGIG (reference sequence). In DNA, the CDR3 is TGTGCCTGGAGCGATAGGGGCAGATACCAAGAGACCCAGTACTTC. Translating gives CAWSDRGRYQETQYF.

This clone was counted once. The rearrangement joins TRBV30 to TRBJ1-1, with D perhaps matching TRBD1 (5 bases). Germline lookup yields CDR1 GTSNPN and CDR2 SVGIG (reference sequence). V shed 4 bases and J shed 1 base, with 19 bases lying between them. This CDR3 has 16 amino acids. The CDR3 region is CAWISGARTQNTEAFF. As DNA, the CDR3 is TGTGCCTGGATCAGTGGGGCCAGAACTCAGAACACTGAAGCTTTCTTT.

The chain has TRBV3-1 (or the pseudogene TRBV3-2) and TRBJ1-2; D is unresolved. The length of the CDR3 is 13 residues. Germline loops: CDR1 LGHDT, CDR2 YNNKEL (reference sequence). The V gene lost 0 bases and the J gene lost 8 bases, with 10 bases spanning the gap. Written as DNA, the CDR3 is TGTGCCAGCAGCCAAGAGGGGTTCTTGGGCTACACCTTC. Translating gives CASSQEGFLGYTF.

This chain uses TRBV7-2 with TRBJ1-6, with D unresolved. The V gene's germline CDR1 is SGHTA and CDR2 FQGNSA. V lost 5 bases to trimming and J lost 5 bases, with 16 bases between them. This CDR3 has 16 residues. CDR3 residues: CASSPFGRIDNSPLHF. CDR3 nucleotides: TGTGCCAGCAGCCCTTTCGGACGGATTGATAATTCACCCCTCCACTTT.